This T cell receptor beta chain originates from a study of beta chain features in type 1 diabetes. Study-level findings and limits: TCRB repertoires of naive, central memory and Treg cells appeared more similar among patients than among healthy donors. Whether TCRB rearrangement is influenced by HLA type went unresolved here.

The length of the CDR3 is 15 residues. V was pared by 1 base and J by 0 bases, with 9 bases between. CDR1 and CDR2 (germline): SGHNT, YYREEE (reference sequence). A word on this clone: Antigen unknown.

The authors reverse transcribed all of the isolated RNA, so sequencing captured expressed TCRB transcripts. Some clones are missing from TCRdb's copy, which holds only in-frame ones; the method was immunoSEQ multiplex PCR. This table has around 240,000 clones, 55% to 70% appearing once. The material sequenced was naive CD4+ T cells from blood. This chain links TRBV5-4 with TRBJ2-3; D is uncertain. The sequence came from a man younger than 40 in good health. CDR3 DNA: TGTGCCAGCAGCTTGTCTGGGAAAAGCACAGATACGCAGTATTTT. This translates into CASSLSGKSTDTQYF.